This T cell receptor (beta chain) emerged from a study of blood T cell repertoires in COVID-19. The wider study: Material from acute and convalescent COVID-19 was sourced from the United States, Italy and Spain.

CDR3 size: 15 residues. After removal of 5 bases from V and 5 bases from J, the junction contained 9 bases not matched to a gene. Germline CDR1 is MDHEN and CDR2 is SYDVKM. Clones were read by immunoSEQ multiplex PCR, and TCRdb kept only the in-frame ones, dropping some. The sample comprises about 78,000 clones, about 90% of which are singletons, and 0.95% to 1.3% rests with the top ten. The sample was peripheral blood. The TCR originated in a woman in her fifties or sixties in a cohort sampled during active COVID-19. The chain has TRBV28 and TRBJ2-7; 10 nucleotides match TRBD1. DNA of the CDR3: TGTGCCAGCAGTGTTGGGACAGGGGTCCCCAACGAGCAGTACTTC. It translates to CASSVGTGVPNEQYF.